This T cell receptor (beta chain) was retrieved from a study of shared clonotypes between healthy human individuals. Study summary: The plates for each donor numbered three CD4 naive, three CD4 memory, two CD8 naive and one CD8 memory.

Germline V gives CDR1 MGHDK, CDR2 SYGVNS. V was pared by 6 bases and J by 9 bases, with 9 bases between. The CDR3 extends over 11 amino acids. Libraries were prepared by immunoSEQ multiplex PCR; TCRdb keeps only in-frame clonotypes and omits some of them. The data show 2 million to 3 million clones, roughly 93% seen once. The chain couples TRBV25-1 to TRBJ2-4, with D uncertain. The material sequenced was naive CD4+ T cells from PBMCs. Documented subset: CD45RA+ positively selected. The receptor was derived from a man younger than 35 in good health. Some clones in this sample may be carry-over from other donors' samples. The CDR3 spells CASSGRGIQYF. CDR3 coding DNA: TGTGCCAGCAGCGGGCGAGGCATTCAGTACTTC.